The rows below give T cell receptor beta chains drawn from one sample of a study of memory CD4+ T cells and cytomegalovirus serostatus. Sequencing was performed with immunoSEQ multiplex PCR; in TCRdb, only in-frame clones are kept and a portion is missing. The sample holds 35,000 to 45,000 clones, roughly four fifths seen once. Sequenced: memory CD4+ T cells from blood. The receptors originated from an adult in good health and CMV-seronegative. The CDR3 runs from the conserved cysteine through the conserved F or W. A D gene is named only where the DNA matches it firmly. Size is stated for part of the rows, as once, few or many counts, or as a class when the clone is expanded.

CDR3nt | CDR3aa | j_gene | d_gene | v_gene | abundance
TGTGCCATCAGTGATGACAGTCCCAATCAGCCCCAGCATTTT | CAISDDSPNQPQHF | TRBJ1-5 | - | TRBV10-3 | -
TGTGCCAGCAGCCCGGGCACGAGCAGGTTGGATGGCTACACCTTC | CASSPGTSRLDGYTF | TRBJ1-2 | - | TRBV7-8 | -
TGTGCCAGCAGTTCGGGACAGGGCCAAAATTCACCCCTCCACTTT | CASSSGQGQNSPLHF | TRBJ1-6 | TRBD1 | TRBV2 | few
TGCGCCAGCAGTCAGACAGCTCCCAATGAAAAACTGTTTTTT | CASSQTAPNEKLFF | TRBJ1-4 | - | TRBV23-1 | -
TGTGCCAGCAGCTTAGTGGCTAGCGGGGGGACGGATACGCAGTATTTT | CASSLVASGGTDTQYF | TRBJ2-3 | TRBD2 | TRBV7-2 | -
TGTGCCAGCAGCTTAGTCCGGGGGAACACAGATACGCAGTATTTT | CASSLVRGNTDTQYF | TRBJ2-3 | - | TRBV7-2 | -
TGTGCCAGCAGCGACGGACAGGAGCGGGACACTGAAGCTTTCTTT | CASSDGQERDTEAFF | TRBJ1-1 | TRBD1 | TRBV9 | -
TGTGCCAGCAGTGGTAGTAGCGGGGAGTTCAATGAGCAGTTCTTC | CASSGSSGEFNEQFF | TRBJ2-1 | TRBD2 | TRBV6-4 | once
TGTGCCAGCAGTTACGGGTTTGGGGGGGGAGAGGAAAAACTGTTTTTT | CASSYGFGGGEEKLFF | TRBJ1-4 | - | TRBV6-5 | -
TGTGCCAGCAGCCGGGACTCCTATGGCTACACCTTC | CASSRDSYGYTF | TRBJ1-2 | - | TRBV6-5 | medium-sized
TGTGCCTGGAGTGCGACGGGTAGGAATGAAAAACTGTTTTTT | CAWSATGRNEKLFF | TRBJ1-4 | - | TRBV30 | few